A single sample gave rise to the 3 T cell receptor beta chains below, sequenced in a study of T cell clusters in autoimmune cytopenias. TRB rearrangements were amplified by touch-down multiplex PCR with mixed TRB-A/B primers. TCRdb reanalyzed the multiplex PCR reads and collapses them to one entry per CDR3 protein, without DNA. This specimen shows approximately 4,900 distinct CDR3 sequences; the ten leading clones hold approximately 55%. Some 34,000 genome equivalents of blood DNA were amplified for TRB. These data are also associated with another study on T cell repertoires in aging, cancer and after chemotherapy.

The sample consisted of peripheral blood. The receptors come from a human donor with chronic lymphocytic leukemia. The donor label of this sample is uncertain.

The CDR3 loop is CASSRGGGFADTQYF. V gene TRBV11-3 combines with J gene TRBJ2-3; with no DNA, the TCRdb D assignment of TRBD2 cannot be verified. Germline CDR1 is SGHNT and CDR2 is YENEEA. The CDR3 has 15 residues.

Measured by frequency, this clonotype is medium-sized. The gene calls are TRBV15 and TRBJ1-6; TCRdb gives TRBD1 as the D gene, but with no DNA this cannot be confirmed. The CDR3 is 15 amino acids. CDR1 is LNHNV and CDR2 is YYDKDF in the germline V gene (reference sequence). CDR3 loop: CATSRQGASNSPLHF. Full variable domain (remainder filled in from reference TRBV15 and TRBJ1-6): DAMVIQNPRYQVTQFGKPVTLSCSQTLNHNVMYWYQQKSSQAPKLLFHYYDKDFNNEADTPDNFQSRRPNTSFCFLDIRSPGLGDTAMYLCATSRQGASNSPLHFGNGTRLTVT.

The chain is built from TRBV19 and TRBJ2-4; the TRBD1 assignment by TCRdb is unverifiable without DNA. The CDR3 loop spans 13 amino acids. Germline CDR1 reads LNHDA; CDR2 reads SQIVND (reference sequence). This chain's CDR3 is CASSLQGTNIQYF. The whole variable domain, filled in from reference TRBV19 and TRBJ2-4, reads DGGITQSPKYLFRKEGQNVTLSCEQNLNHDAMYWYRQDPGQGLRLIYYSQIVNDFQKGDIAEGYSVSREKKESFPLTVTSAQKNPTAFYLCASSLQGTNIQYFGAGTRLSVL.